This T cell receptor (beta chain) is drawn from a study of CD4 T cells in relation to SARS-CoV-2 and coronaviruses. The wider study: The HLA restriction of the shared crossreactive spike epitopes was mapped.

Study results and limitations: Roughly 65% of donors had memory CD4+ clonotypes crossrecognizing SARS-CoV-2 and common cold coronavirus spike. SARS-CoV-2-driven expansion was significantly weaker in crossreactive than monoreactive clones.

By share, this clone counts as medium-sized. The antigen is not known. Assay: immunoSEQ multiplex PCR; the TCRdb copy retains only in-frame clones and omits some. The table has some 65,000 clones, over 80% seen once. Before the COVID-19 pandemic, during about 2011-2019, CD4+ T cells were taken from unexposed donors. From germline, CDR1 is SGHDN and CDR2 FVKESK. This CDR3 has 14 amino acids. V was trimmed by 2 bases and J by 5 bases, leaving 13 bases between them. The chain links TRBV14 to TRBJ2-7; no definite D call. Material: memory CD4+ T cells from PBMCs. The TCR sequence derives from a human donor in good health. The chain's CDR3 is CASSQRQRGDEQYF. The CDR3 nucleotides are TGTGCCAGCAGCCAAAGGCAACGAGGTGACGAGCAGTACTTC.